This T cell receptor (beta chain) stems from a study of T cell responses to AZD1222 COVID-19 vaccine. Whole-study results and caveats: Donors were chiefly white British, with a greater number of females, and clonal diversity was perhaps underestimated. Regions 160-218 and 743-854 dominated among vaccine-associated CD4 TCRs spanning spike. Baseline antibody screening turned up just six seropositive AZD1222 recipients. Targeting of unmutated variant regions was reportedly seen in nearly half of spike-specific TCRs.

J lost 5 bases, V lost 2 bases, and 4 bases had no gene match. Germline V CDR1 and CDR2: MNHEY, SVGAGI. This CDR3 is 15 amino acids long. About this clone: Its antigen remains unidentified.

Data came from immunoSEQ multiplex PCR; TCRdb stores just in-frame clones and leaves some out. The sample records about 170,000 clones, over 85% being singletons. The source was peripheral blood, collected on day 0 of AZD1222 vaccination. The V and J genes are TRBV6-5 and TRBJ2-1; 9 bases align to TRBD1. This receptor was taken from an adult in good health. CDR3 amino acids: CASSYKDRGDNEQFF. CDR3 DNA: TGTGCCAGCAGTTACAAGGACAGGGGCGACAATGAGCAGTTCTTC.